This entry is about one TCR beta chain. No antigen is known for it. The PCR made use of 60 Vbeta and 13 Jbeta primers. The assay was immunoSEQ multiplex PCR, and TCRdb's table has in-frame clones only and misses some. The table lists 110,000 to 150,000 clones, almost 80% of them singletons. Germline V gene lookup returns CDR1 SGHNT and CDR2 YYREEE (reference sequence). The CDR3 consists of 14 residues. V shed 1 base and J 8 bases; nucleotides not matched to a gene: 6. This entry belongs to a study of cytomegalovirus exposure and HLA in healthy donors. Study-wide points: Excluded: some indistinguishable V segments such as TRBV6-2 and TRBV6-3.

The TCR was taken from a woman in her thirties in good health and CMV-seronegative. Material: PBMCs. The chain combines TRBV5-4 with TRBJ1-2, with 9 positions matching TRBD1. The CDR3 sequence is CASSLLGQGYGYTF. The DNA of the CDR3 is TGTGCCAGCAGCTTGCTCGGACAGGGGTACGGCTACACCTTC.